This TCR beta chain is drawn from a study of blood T cell repertoires in COVID-19. Overall study context: Whether acute or convalescent, the COVID-19 samples came from the United States, Italy and Spain. The cDNA or gDNA used as material had been derived from T cells, B-cell-depleted T cells, or PBMCs.

The authors' processing: From reference gene primer amplification, estimates of nucleated cell counts were derived. Data came from immunoSEQ multiplex PCR; TCRdb stores just in-frame clones and leaves some out. V and J calls and clone size are as listed in that table; D and trimming were resolved from the DNA. The table includes some 300,000 clones, around 88% detected once. Losses at the gene ends were 2 bases for V and 0 bases for J; bases not matched to a gene: 10. The CDR3 loop spans 18 amino acids. In germline, CDR1 is MDHEN, CDR2 SYDVKM. This chain joins TRBV28 and TRBJ2-1, with 7 bases fitting TRBD1. This receptor was identified in a woman aged 30 to 39 who had recovered from COVID-19. The sequencing sample was made of peripheral blood. The CDR3 DNA follows: TGTGCCAGCAGTTTACATCAGGGGGTGATGAGCTCCTACAATGAGCAGTTCTTC. Translating it yields CASSLHQGVMSSYNEQFF.